This T cell receptor (beta chain) was captured by sequencing in a study of cytomegalovirus exposure and HLA in healthy donors. Study-wide findings and caveats: A later analysis found most CMV-associated TCR beta chains apparently HLA-restricted. CMV serostatus was the sole immune exposure data available. The investigators catalogued 150 or so TCR beta chains as cytomegalovirus-associated.

Comments on this clone: Its antigen is as yet unknown.

CDR3 length: 19 amino acids. Losses at the gene ends were 3 bases for V and 0 bases for J; bases not matched to a gene: 11. Germline CDR1 and CDR2: SGHTA and FQGNSA. The PCR used 60 Vbeta and 13 Jbeta primers. Produced via immunoSEQ multiplex PCR; TCRdb's table is partial and in-frame only. Among tens of thousands of clones listed, roughly 86% were seen once. The rearrangement links TRBV7-2 to TRBJ1-6; 7 bases match TRBD1. Sample: PBMCs. The clonotype was recovered from a man aged 18 to 30 in good health and CMV-seronegative. The CDR3, as DNA: TGTGCCAGCAGCTTTCCTTCGGAAGGGGGCTTCTCCTATAATTCACCCCTCCACTTT. Protein sequence: CASSFPSEGGFSYNSPLHF.